Presented here are 3 T cell receptor beta chains from one specimen sequenced in a study of Graves' ophthalmopathy and Graves' hyperthyroidism. RNA served as the template for amplifying TCR beta CDR3 regions. HTBI-primed first-round RT-PCR preceded second-round multiplex PCR. In TCRdb, the multiplex PCR reads were re-called with MiXCR into one record per CDR3 protein. The sample holds some 370,000 distinct CDR3 sequences, 17% seen once. The material sequenced was peripheral blood. These TCRs come from an adult woman with stable Graves' hyperthyroidism.

This clonotype was found many times. The gene calls are TRBV30 and TRBJ1-1; D remains ambiguous. Per germline, CDR1 GTSNPN and CDR2 SVGIG (reference sequence). The length of the CDR3 is 13 residues. Trimming shortened V by 4 bases and J by 3 bases, and 12 bases separated the two germline ends. Written as DNA, the CDR3 is TGTGCCTGGACCGGGTTTAGGTACACTGAAGCTTTCTTT. Translation: CAWTGFRYTEAFF.

This clonotype has just a few counts. The J gene is TRBJ2-2, the V gene TRBV29-1; D is unresolved. The CDR3 is 12 amino acids. V lost 4 bases to trimming and J lost 6 bases, with 9 bases between them. Germline CDR1 reads SQVTM; CDR2 reads ANQGSEA. The CDR3 sequence is CSVGSPSGELFF. The CDR3 region has the DNA TGCAGCGTTGGTAGTCCGTCCGGGGAGCTGTTTTTT.

This clonotype was recorded many times. The V gene is TRBV6-1, the J gene TRBJ1-6; weak D call: TRBD1 (6 bases). Germline assignment: CDR1 MNHNS and CDR2 SASEGT. The CDR3 extends over 14 amino acids. V lost 6 bases, J lost 7 bases, and 13 bases lay in between. The CDR3 region is CASSPDGGNSPLHF. Here the CDR3 DNA reads TGTGCCAGCAGCCCGGATGGGGGCAATTCACCCCTCCACTTT.